The sequence of this TCR beta chain was determined in a study of blood T cell repertoires in COVID-19. At the level of the study: Both acute and convalescent COVID-19 samples were obtained from the United States, Italy and Spain.

CDR1 and CDR2 from the germline V gene are SEHNR and FQNEAQ (reference sequence). V trimming: 4 bases; J trimming: 6 bases; junction bases outside the gene matches: 12. This CDR3 is 16 amino acids long. TCRdb's copy holds only in-frame clones and misses some; the assay was immunoSEQ multiplex PCR. The sample yields 100,000 to 150,000 clones, 85% to 90% seen once. The sequenced sample was peripheral blood. This sequence originates from a man between 65 and 85 years old with active COVID-19. V and J are TRBV7-9 and TRBJ2-7, with 10 bases matching TRBD1. The CDR3 DNA follows: TGTGCCAGCAGCTCGTTAAGTGGGACAGGGGATTCCGAGCAGTACTTC. It codes for CASSSLSGTGDSEQYF.